Described below is a single T cell receptor beta chain sequence and its context. Its antigen is unknown. The data were obtained in a study of T cell responses to AZD1222 COVID-19 vaccine. General study findings and limits: At study baseline, merely roughly 6 AZD1222 recipients were seropositive.

Some clones are missing from TCRdb's copy, which holds only in-frame ones; the method was immunoSEQ multiplex PCR. The sample yields about 84,000 clones, 70% to 90% seen once. V lost 4 bases to trimming and J lost 6 bases, with 16 bases between them. The CDR3 has 15 residues. Germline V gene lookup returns CDR1 SNHLY and CDR2 FYNNEI. Sample: peripheral blood, taken 28 days after the second AZD1222 dose. The chain links TRBV2 to TRBJ2-1, with unresolved D. The sequence came from an adult who received the AZD1222 COVID-19 vaccine. CDR3 loop: CASSVEFGSANEQFF. The CDR3 bases are TGTGCCAGCAGTGTCGAGTTTGGCTCCGCCAATGAGCAGTTCTTC.